A selection of T cell receptor beta chains follows, all from one sample in a study of tumor-infiltrating lymphocytes in localized non-small cell lung cancer. Here immunoSEQ multiplex PCR was the method, and the copy in TCRdb shows in-frame clones only, minus some. The sample includes fewer than 11,000 clones, around 76% of them seen just once. The specimen sequenced was uninvolved lung tissue not adjacent to the tumor. These receptors were obtained from a human donor with non-small cell lung cancer. The CDR3 runs from the conserved cysteine through the conserved F or W. The D gene is left open where the match is weak. Rows give clone size only sometimes, using once, few, many, or a class for an expanded clone.

>-|TRBJ2-3|-|TRBV11-2
TGTGCCAGCAGCTTTGCTGGAGGCACAGATACGCAGTATTTT
CASSFAGGTDTQYF
>-|TRBJ1-5|-|TRBV27
TGTGCCAGCAGTTTGGGGGCAAGGCAGCCCCAGCATTTT
CASSLGARQPQHF
>TRBD2|TRBJ2-7|once|TRBV10-3
TGTGCCATCAGTGTAGGGACTAGCTCCTACGAGCAGTACTTC
CAISVGTSSYEQYF
>-|TRBJ1-6|few|TRBV7-2
TGTGCCAGCAGCTTAGCTCCGAATATCCCCCTCCACTTT
CASSLAPNIPLHF
>TRBD2|TRBJ2-3|once|TRBV13
TGTGCCAGCAGCTTAGTTTCTAGACTAGCCTCCACAGATACGCAGTATTTT
CASSLVSRLASTDTQYF
>-|TRBJ1-5|large|TRBV27
TGTGCCAGCAGTTTAGATGGAACGGGTTATCAGCCCCAGCATTTT
CASSLDGTGYQPQHF
>-|TRBJ1-4|-|TRBV9
TGTGCCAGCAGCGCCAGGGACGGAACAACTAATGAAAAACTGTTTTTT
CASSARDGTTNEKLFF
>TRBD1|TRBJ1-1|-|TRBV29-1
TGCAGCGTTGACCTACTCGGACAGGGGAACACTGAAGCTTTCTTT
CSVDLLGQGNTEAFF
>-|TRBJ2-3|once|TRBV7-8
TGTGCCAGCAGCTTAGGGTGGGGGAGCACATATACGCAGTATTTT
CASSLGWGSTYTQYF
>TRBD2|TRBJ2-3|-|TRBV9
TGTGCCAGCAGGACTGGACTAGCCTCAGATACGCAGTATTTT
CASRTGLASDTQYF
>-|TRBJ1-2|-|TRBV27
TGTGCCAGCAGGGGGGAGGGGTATGGCTACACCTTC
CASRGEGYGYTF
>-|TRBJ2-7|once|TRBV5-5
TGTGCCAGCAGCTTGGCCGGTACGGCCGGGGGTGGGAACGAGCAGTACTTC
CASSLAGTAGGGNEQYF
>-|TRBJ2-7|-|TRBV6-1
TGTGCCAGCAGAAAGCAGGGGACGGGTACCTACGAGCAGTACTTC
CASRKQGTGTYEQYF
>-|TRBJ2-7|-|TRBV5-1
TGCGCCAGCGGGACGGATACCTACGAGCAGTACTTC
CASGTDTYEQYF
>-|TRBJ2-3|-|TRBV29-1
TGCAGCGTTGAAGAGTCGGGACCAAGGGATACGCAGTATTTT
CSVEESGPRDTQYF
>TRBD2|TRBJ2-6|-|TRBV7-2
TGTGCCAGCAGCTTAGTAGCGGGAGGCTTCTCTGGGGCCAACGTCCTGACTTTC
CASSLVAGGFSGANVLTF
>-|TRBJ2-1|-|TRBV10-3
TGTGCCTCCCGGGGCTCCAACAATGAGCAGTTCTTC
CASRGSNNEQFF
>-|TRBJ2-1|-|TRBV4-1
TGCGCCAGCAGCCGGATTCAAACTGAGTACTACAATGAGCAGTTCTTC
CASSRIQTEYYNEQFF
>-|TRBJ2-7|-|TRBV28
TGTGCCAGCAGTTTGCACCTGGTCTTCTTATCCTACGAGCAGTACTTC
CASSLHLVFLSYEQYF
>-|TRBJ1-1|-|TRBV7-2
TGTGCCAGCAGCTTACGGGGGCCTACCGAAGCTTTCTTT
CASSLRGPTEAFF
>TRBD2|TRBJ2-3|-|TRBV16
TGTGCCAGCAGCCAATCTAGCGGGACAGATACGCAGTATTTT
CASSQSSGTDTQYF
>TRBD1|TRBJ1-4|-|TRBV5-6
TGTGCCAGCAGCCAGACAGGGTTGGACAGTCAACTGTTTTTT
CASSQTGLDSQLFF
>TRBD1|TRBJ2-7|-|TRBV5-5
TGTGCCAGCAGCTTGGGGGGACAGGGGGCTTTGTACGAGCAGTACTTC
CASSLGGQGALYEQYF
>-|TRBJ1-3|-|TRBV4-3
TGCGCCAGCAGCCAAGATTGGCAGAAAAACACCATATATTTT
CASSQDWQKNTIYF
>-|TRBJ2-1|-|TRBV20-1
TGCAGTGCTAGCATAGTCCCAAAGGAGTTCTTC
CSASIVPKEFF
>-|TRBJ2-7|-|TRBV7-2
TGTGCCAGCAGCTCGTACTACGAGCAGTACTTC
CASSSYYEQYF
>-|TRBJ1-1|-|TRBV9
TGTGCCAGCAGCGTAGATTCAGGGACGAACACTGAAGCTTTCTTT
CASSVDSGTNTEAFF
>-|TRBJ1-1|medium-sized|TRBV10-1
TGCGCCAGCAGTGATACGAACACTGAAGCTTTCTTT
CASSDTNTEAFF
>-|TRBJ2-2|few|TRBV5-6
TGTGCCAGCAGCTTGTCGGGTTCTAAACCTCTGGCGAACACCGGGGAGCTGTTTTTT
CASSLSGSKPLANTGELFF
>-|TRBJ1-1|once|TRBV12-5
TGTGCTAGTGGTTTGGCGATATCGGGCACTGAAGCTTTCTTT
CASGLAISGTEAFF
>-|TRBJ1-5|-|TRBV6-5
TGTGCCAGCAGTTACAAAGAGAACAATCAGCCCCAGCATTTT
CASSYKENNQPQHF